The present T cell receptor (beta chain) was sequenced within a study of shared clonotypes between healthy human individuals. To note about this clone: Other DNA sequences from this sample encode an identical CDR3 as well.

An assay was performed, and its level was deep. Generated by immunoSEQ multiplex PCR, the TCRdb table keeps only in-frame clones and is missing some. Among fewer than 600,000 clones, roughly 72% were seen once, and the ten largest hold around 13%. This sequence originates from a woman between 35 and 50 years old in good health. Some clones in this sample may be carry-over from other donors' samples. Sample: PBMCs.

The CDR3 is CASSLEGNYGYTF. The CDR3 DNA follows: TGCGCCAGCAGCTTGGAGGGTAACTATGGCTACACCTTC. The chain is built from TRBV5-1 and TRBJ1-2; no clear D. The CDR3 sequence is 13 residues long. CDR1 SGHRS and CDR2 YFSETQ come from the germline V gene. V lost 0 bases and J 1 base, leaving 4 bases between the germline ends.